This T cell receptor beta chain was observed in a study of cytomegalovirus exposure and HLA in healthy donors (dated by TCRdb to about 2017). Regarding the research as a whole: An earlier analysis of more than 550 of the donors reported under 300 Gb of sequence data and around 120 million unique TCR beta sequences obtained from 150 million to 200 million T cells. A separate validation cohort of over 95 different subjects was used in addition to the 666-subject first cohort. Every discovery cohort repertoire had been produced on one sequencing platform. The study combined high-throughput TCR immunosequencing, statistical association of individual TCRs with disease status, and machine learning to predict cytomegalovirus infection status. Of the 300 to 500 genotyped donors, 80% to 90% were placed in the genetic ancestry cluster associated with self-reported Caucasian donors. Because of strong linkage in the cohort, roughly five DR-DQ haplotypes were treated as single units for association and clustering. Donor age, sex, ethnicity and CMV serostatus were compiled together with the repertoire data. HLA typing covered class I and class II loci at four-digit resolution. The T cell repertoires of 666 subjects were profiled by immunosequencing and related to cytomegalovirus serostatus. Roughly 300 gigabases of sequencing data and approximately 91 million unique TCR sequences made up an early release that covered nearly 650 HLA-typed donors. Typing coverage varied by locus: about 620-630 donors for A, B, C, DRB1 and DQB1; about 520 for DQA1; nearly 610 for DPA1; fewer than 480 for DPB1. The study aimed to test whether signatures of past pathogen exposure could be identified by cataloging public T cell receptors. On average, about 200,000 unique TCR beta nucleotide sequences were sequenced per donor among 350 to 400 genotyped donors of the cohort, with around 19% of those sequences being non-productive. A later genetic analysis took genome-wide SNP genotypes for about three fifths of the 666 donors and used that subset as a discovery cohort. Rather than drawing on any new phenotypic data, the later analysis identified candidate immune exposures from TCR beta sequences and the way those sequences occurred across donors. An earlier analysis of approximately 640 of the donors applied high-throughput TCR beta sequencing to assess whether each TCR beta V gene segment acted as functional or pseudogenic. A later analysis re-examined previously published TCR beta repertoires from roughly 650 donors and added high-resolution HLA genotyping to investigate patterns of TCR occurrence. The full study reports these points: A further reported finding was that TCR beta sequences accurately predicted the HLA-A and HLA-B alleles for most subjects in the first cohort. The study listed 164 TCR beta chains as associated with cytomegalovirus. In this cohort, only TCR beta chains were sequenced, and detectable features were limited by the absence of alpha or paired-chain data. In a later genetic analysis, a missense DCLRE1C variant was associated with V-gene and J-gene trimming of TCR beta chains, and the association was replicated in an independent cohort. Because the 87-base-pair reads could not distinguish some IMGT-functional V segments, including TRBV6-2 and TRBV6-3, those segments were excluded. Compared with the roughly 710-donor mean, donors in an Asian-associated ancestry cluster had fewer N-insertions in productive TCRs, according to a later genetic analysis. Several of the top co-occurrence clusters appeared to be linked to parvovirus B19, influenza, CMV and Epstein-Barr virus, according to a later analysis. Because some donors lacked HLA typing at each locus, the association tests relied only on the typed subset. The authors suggested that the approach could potentially be generalized to other disease states and immunological phenotypes. In a later analysis, some 18,000 TCR beta sequences were associated with specific HLA alleles at a false discovery rate of 0.05. In vitro tests confirmed that three of the cytomegalovirus-associated TCR beta chains recognize cytomegalovirus antigens. CMV serostatus was the only immune exposure information available for the cohort. A cluster of highly shared sequence variants was judged likely to be a technical artifact of the sequencing pipeline. In an earlier analysis of fewer than 700 of the donors, most TCR beta V segments appeared in productive rearrangements about 87% or about 30% of the time, broadly matching IMGT annotations. Because counts were too low, seventeen rarely observed V segments, including chromosome 9 orphons, were excluded from the earlier analysis of 587 of the donors. Across donors, most TCR sequences were observed very rarely, whereas some public TCRs were present in many individuals. A later analysis found that TCR association rates varied across HLA loci, with DRB1 alleles showing the most associated TCRs and HLA-C alleles the fewest. Correlated functional status among segregating V segments might reflect linkage disequilibrium, but an unknown experimental factor could not be ruled out. In both the original and validation cohorts, the classifier was reported to diagnose cytomegalovirus status with high specificity and sensitivity. When HLA alleles, especially DR and DQ, strongly co-occurred, TCR associations were difficult to assign to individual alleles. Roughly uniform sequencing depth across donors was assumed in presence/absence analyses, although this assumption may not hold. Compared with equally common non-associated chains, HLA-associated TCR beta chains in a later analysis were more clonally expanded and had lower generation probabilities. A later analysis found that most CMV-associated TCR beta chains appeared HLA-restricted, with HLA associations seemingly driven largely by CMV exposure.

As to this clone: It lacks a known antigen. Base qualities are missing; no much larger clone stands one base away.

In total, roughly 710 healthy bone marrow donors made up the cohort. Cohort members were all nominally healthy when sampled, although unrecorded immune exposures were likely present. The donor tested CMV seronegative, placing the donor among the 350 or so seronegative members of the cohort. A peripheral blood sample was provided by each donor, and peripheral blood mononuclear cells were used for TCR beta sequencing. The Qiagen DNeasy Blood Extraction Kit was used to extract genomic DNA from the blood cell samples. The germline V gene yields SGDLS for CDR1 and YYNGEE for CDR2. Inclusive of the bounding cysteine and phenylalanine, the CDR3 is 16 residues long. Only the CDR3 DNA stays, 48 bases, in frame from base 1. V is trimmed back by 3 bases and J by 6 bases, and the junction contains 5 bases that no gene match accounts for. Library preparation was by the immunoSEQ multiplex PCR assay. The multiplex PCR relied on a mix of 60 forward primers for TCR Vbeta segments and 13 reverse primers for TCR Jbeta segments. Amplification of the CDR3 region of rearranged TCR beta genes was performed with a multiplex PCR assay on genomic DNA. On the Illumina HiSeq System, the amplified TCR beta libraries were sequenced as 87-base-pair reads. The authors' analysis ran thus. In a later analysis, 80 million or so unique TCR beta chains were counted across the 650 to 700 repertoires, and roughly 11 million of these chains were shared by at least two donors. A nearest-neighbor algorithm error-corrected the raw reads and collapsed the reads into unique sequences, merging closely related sequences to remove PCR and sequencing errors. V, D and J gene segments were assigned by aligning CDR3 sequences to IMGT reference sequences. For a sequence to be retained, a match of at least six nucleotides was required to both a V gene segment and a J gene segment. Rearrangements were called productive when the CDR3 lacked stop codons and stayed in frame with V and J; all others were non-productive. Following IMGT convention, CDR3 was defined as the stretch from the second conserved V-encoded cysteine up to the conserved J-encoded phenylalanine. Sequences without an unambiguous match to a single V gene segment were excluded from the earlier analysis of several hundred of the donors. In an earlier analysis of approximately 550 of the donors, V segments were called functional above 56.7% productive rearrangements and were called segregating when the between-donor standard deviation exceeded 5%. A statistical classification framework was built to diagnose cytomegalovirus status from the catalog of TCR beta chain sequences. A later analysis assigned V and J genes by comparing TCR nucleotide sequences with IMGT/GENE-DB human TR gene sequences. A later analysis assigned CDR3 sequences and most-parsimonious VDJ recombination scenarios with the TCRdist pipeline. A later analysis defined each TCR beta chain by its CDR3 amino acid sequence plus V-gene family, and excluded reads lacking a unique V-gene family. As a way to deal with suspected cross-contamination and a sequencing artifact, a later analysis dropped roughly 620 nucleotide sequences that were highly shared and had low generation probability. A later analysis calculated a clonal expansion index for each public chain from normalized within-repertoire ranks of inferred template counts. In a later analysis, generation probabilities were computed using a VDJ recombination model fitted to out-of-frame rearrangements, and the results were checked against IGoR. In a later analysis, hypergeometric tests were used to score TCR-TCR, TCR-HLA and TCR-CMV co-occurrence, with a repertoire-size bias correction applied to TCR pairs. A later analysis estimated false discovery rates by permuting HLA or CMV assignments 20 times. In a later analysis, co-occurring TCRs were grouped using DBSCAN, with TCRdist sequence similarity added in when clustering inside HLA-allele-positive subsets. Repertoires with fewer than 30,000 or more than 120,000 public chains, plus five repertoires with anomalous nucleotide sharing, were excluded from co-occurrence clustering. The table was pulled from immuneACCESS by TCRdb, which kept in-frame rearrangements only. Such tables lose some clones; where checked, under half of the loss comes from unresolved V genes, and the rest has no known cause. Clone size and the V and J calls come from that table; the DNA yielded D and trimming. The table for this sample lists a few hundred thousand clones; just under 85% of them were counted only once. The ten largest clonotypes hold 0.58% of the sample.

Specimen: PBMCs. Rearrangement joined TRBV9 to TRBJ2-1; 14 bases in the junction line up with TRBD2. This receptor was identified in a woman aged 40-49 years in good health and CMV-seronegative. Here is the DNA: TGTGCCAGCAGCGGCGGACTAGCGGGGGGTCTCAATGAGCAGTTCTTC. The translation is CASSGGLAGGLNEQFF.